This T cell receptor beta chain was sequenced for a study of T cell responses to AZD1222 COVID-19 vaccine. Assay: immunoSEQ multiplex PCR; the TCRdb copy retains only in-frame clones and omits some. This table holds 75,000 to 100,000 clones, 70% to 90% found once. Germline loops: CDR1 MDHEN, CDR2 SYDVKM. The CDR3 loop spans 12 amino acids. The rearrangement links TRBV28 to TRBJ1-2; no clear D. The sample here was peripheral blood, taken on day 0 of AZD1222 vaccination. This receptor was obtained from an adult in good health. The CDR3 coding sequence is TGTGGAGCCGGAGACAACAACTATGGCTACACCTTC. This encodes CGAGDNNYGYTF.